These 23 T cell receptor beta chains came from one sample sequenced in a study of cytomegalovirus exposure and HLA in healthy donors. The PCR was carried out with 60 Vbeta primers and 13 Jbeta primers. The assay was immunoSEQ multiplex PCR, and TCRdb's table has in-frame clones only and misses some. Of over 120,000 clones listed, roughly 80% are singletons. What was sequenced was PBMCs. The receptor set was obtained from a woman aged 25 to 39 in good health and CMV-seronegative.

The sample holds a few counts of this clone. The V gene is TRBV4-1, the J gene TRBJ2-7; D is ambiguous. Trimming pared 4 bases from V and 0 bases from J, leaving 13 bases between. The CDR3 totals 15 residues. The germline V gene encodes CDR1 MGHRA and CDR2 YSYEKL. CDR3 residues: CASSPSYSSSYEQYF. The DNA of the CDR3 is TGCGCCAGCAGCCCCTCTTATTCCAGCTCCTACGAGCAGTACTTC.

The CDR3 DNA is TGTGCCTGGAGCCGAGGGGGGAACACTGAAGCTTTCTTT. It encodes CAWSRGGNTEAFF. The chain combines TRBV30 with TRBJ1-1; tentative D call: TRBD1 (6 bases). The CDR3 contains 13 residues. The ends were cut back, 3 bases at V and 1 base at J, with 9 bases in the middle. Per germline, CDR1 GTSNPN and CDR2 SVGIG (reference sequence).

This clone came up once. The rearrangement links TRBV18 to TRBJ1-3; tentative D call: TRBD1 (6 bases). CDR1 KGHSH and CDR2 LQKENI come from the germline V gene. Deletions cut 3 bases from V and 1 base from J, with 13 bases between. The CDR3 contains 16 residues. The CDR3 DNA reads as TGTGCCAGCTCACCCGAGCAGGGGACGTCTGGAAACACCATATATTTT. Its protein is CASSPEQGTSGNTIYF.

The chain uses TRBV5-1 and TRBJ1-3; TRBD1 matches 8 bases. Germline V gene sequence: CDR1 SGHRS, CDR2 YFSETQ. The CDR3 is 17 residues long. Trimming cost V 0 bases and J 0 bases; bases outside gene matches: 5. DNA for the CDR3: TGCGCCAGCAGCTTGGCTATGGACAGGGCCTCTGGAAACACCATATATTTT. It is translated as CASSLAMDRASGNTIYF.

The chain links TRBV4-1 to TRBJ2-7; 9 bases map to TRBD1. The CDR3 runs to 17 residues. From germline, CDR1 is MGHRA and CDR2 YSYEKL. V lost 4 bases and J lost 3; bases outside the gene matches: 13. In nucleotides, the CDR3 is TGCGCCAGCAGCCGGTGGCCCCGGGACAGGGATGGCTACGAGCAGTACTTC. Amino acid sequence: CASSRWPRDRDGYEQYF.

A single count supports this clone. The chain combines TRBV28 with TRBJ1-5; no firm D call. Germline V gene data show CDR1 as MDHEN and CDR2 as SYDVKM. V lost 3 bases and J 6 bases, leaving 12 bases between the germline ends. The CDR3 is made up of 14 amino acids. The CDR3 spells CASSFRRGFQPQHF. CDR3 in DNA: TGTGCCAGCAGTTTCCGGCGGGGTTTTCAGCCCCAGCATTTT.

This clone was recorded only once. Here the CDR3 DNA reads TGTGCCAGCAGTGTCGTGGGGCAGCAAGAGACCCAGTACTTC. Amino acid sequence: CASSVVGQQETQYF. This chain joins TRBV25-1 and TRBJ2-5; D is perhaps TRBD1 (5 bases). The CDR3 contains 14 residues. Per germline, CDR1 MGHDK and CDR2 SYGVNS. V gave up 4 bases and J gave up 2 bases, with 11 bases separating them.

CDR3 residues: CASSLAAGDSPLHF. DNA of the CDR3: TGTGCCAGCAGCTTAGCGGCCGGGGATTCACCCCTCCACTTT. The chain joins TRBV7-9 to TRBJ1-6, with D unresolved. This CDR3 region has 14 residues. Trimming pared 0 bases from V and 8 bases from J, leaving 8 bases between. Per germline, CDR1 SEHNR and CDR2 FQNEAQ (reference sequence).

This clone was picked up one time. One end of the junction does not line up with germline, which may come from a read error. The chain combines TRBV30 with TRBJ1-1; weak D call: TRBD1 (6 bases). CDR3 length: 14 amino acids. CDR1 GTSNPN and CDR2 SVGIG come from the germline V gene (reference sequence). The CDR3 reads CAWSVLQGITEASF. The CDR3 DNA follows: TGTGCCTGGAGTGTGTTACAGGGTATCACTGAAGCTTCCTTT. Full variable domain (remainder filled in from reference TRBV30 and TRBJ1-1): SQTIHQWPATLVQPVGSPLSLECTVEGTSNPNLYWYRQAAGRGLQLLFYSVGIGQISSEVPQNLSASRPQDRQFILSSKKLLLSDSGFYLCAWSVLQGITEASFGQGTRLTVV.

The chain has TRBV6-5 and TRBJ1-1; TRBD1 matches 8 bases. Germline loops: CDR1 MNHEY, CDR2 SVGAGI. The ends lost 6 bases at V and 2 bases at J; junction bases unmatched: 8. The CDR3 covers 15 residues. CDR3 amino acids: CASSRTGGSNTEAFF. CDR3 nucleotides: TGTGCCAGCAGCCGAACAGGGGGGAGTAACACTGAAGCTTTCTTT.

This chain uses TRBV7-3 with TRBJ1-2; 7 nucleotides agree with TRBD1. The CDR3 contains 16 residues. J was trimmed by 11 bases and V by 2 bases; bases with no gene match: 17. Germline lookup yields CDR1 SGHTA and CDR2 FQGTGA. The CDR3 DNA follows: TGTGCCAGCAGCTTAGGCCTGGAGACAGGGACCGTTAAGTACACCTTC. It specifies CASSLGLETGTVKYTF.

This clone was observed once. The chain combines TRBV28 with TRBJ2-5, with D possibly TRBD2 on 5 matching bases. CDR3 size: 15 residues. The germline CDR1 and CDR2 sequences are MDHEN and SYDVKM. V was pared by 6 bases and J by 2 bases, with 16 bases between. CDR3 DNA: TGTGCCAGCAGGCGGACTGTAGGAATTCAAGAGACCCAGTACTTC. Protein sequence: CASRRTVGIQETQYF.

The chain has TRBV9 and TRBJ2-3; 13 bases align to TRBD2. V gave up 4 bases and J gave up 2 bases; unmatched junction bases: 10. The CDR3 is 18 residues long. Per germline, CDR1 SGDLS and CDR2 YYNGEE. CDR3 DNA: TGTGCCAGCAGCACGGGACTAGCGGGAACCCTTCTCACAGATACGCAGTATTTT. This gives the protein CASSTGLAGTLLTDTQYF.

The CDR3 loop reads CASSSTSQWDNEQFF. The CDR3 coding sequence is TGCGCCAGCAGCAGCACTAGCCAATGGGACAATGAGCAGTTCTTC. The chain uses TRBV4-3 and TRBJ2-1, with D possibly TRBD2 on 6 matching bases. This CDR3 comprises 15 residues. Trimming removed 5 bases from V and 5 bases from J, with 16 bases in between. The germline gives CDR1 LGHNA, CDR2 YSLEER.

The chain links TRBV6-6 to TRBJ2-7; the D is unclear. CDR1 and CDR2 (germline): MNHNY, SVGAGI (reference sequence). V shed 2 bases and J shed 3 bases, with 5 bases lying between them. There are 12 residues in the CDR3. CDR3 DNA sequence: TGTGCCAGCAGTTACGGGCGCTACGAGCAGTACTTC. Translation gives CASSYGRYEQYF.

The genes are TRBV15 and TRBJ2-3; 8 positions match TRBD2. CDR3 size: 16 residues. In germline, CDR1 is LNHNV, CDR2 YYDKDF (reference sequence). V was pared by 5 bases and J by 0 bases, with 7 bases of the junction left unmatched. The CDR3 loop reads CATSPRLAGSTDTQYF. CDR3 bases: TGTGCCACCAGCCCTCGCTTAGCGGGAAGCACAGATACGCAGTATTTT.

The V call is TRBV7-2, the J call TRBJ2-7; the D gene is possibly TRBD2 (6 bases). The CDR3 runs 14 residues. From germline, CDR1 is SGHTA and CDR2 FQGNSA. Trimming stripped 5 bases from V and 2 bases from J, with 13 bases between. The CDR3 sequence: CASSLSAGPYEQYF. The CDR3 bases are TGTGCCAGCAGCCTGTCAGCGGGTCCCTACGAGCAGTACTTC.

This clone was seen once. The genes are TRBV2 and TRBJ2-5, with TRBD2 identical over 10 bases. The V gene end was trimmed by 5 bases and the J gene end by 7 bases; junction bases not matched to a gene: 10. The CDR3 length is 15 residues. From germline, CDR1 is SNHLY and CDR2 FYNNEI. CDR3 sequence: CASSPTSGRAGTQYF. The CDR3 DNA is TGTGCCAGCAGTCCGACTAGCGGGCGTGCGGGGACCCAGTACTTC.

The chain couples TRBV19 to TRBJ2-1; the D gene is possibly TRBD2 (6 bases). From germline, CDR1 is LNHDA and CDR2 SQIVND (reference sequence). This CDR3 is 14 amino acids long. Deletions cut 5 bases from V and 5 bases from J, with 13 bases between. In DNA, the CDR3 is TGTGCCAGTAGTCCGATGGGACTCCACAATGAGCAGTTCTTC. It codes for CASSPMGLHNEQFF.

J is TRBJ2-5 and V is TRBV2; TRBD2 agrees at 8 bases. From germline, CDR1 is SNHLY and CDR2 FYNNEI. The CDR3 length is 17 residues. J was trimmed by 3 bases and V by 3 bases; bases with no gene match: 12. The CDR3 sequence: CASSDPGTRIRKETQYF. In nucleotides, the CDR3 is TGTGCCAGCAGTGACCCAGGGACTAGAATACGAAAAGAGACCCAGTACTTC.

The CDR3 protein is CASSLGQGGQPQHF. In DNA, the CDR3 is TGTGCCAGCAGCTTAGGACAGGGAGGTCAGCCCCAGCATTTT. This chain connects TRBV7-9 to TRBJ1-5; TRBD1 matches 7 bases. The CDR3 is made up of 14 amino acids. V was pared by 1 base and J by 6 bases, with 3 bases of the junction left unmatched. Germline-derived CDR1 and CDR2 are SEHNR and FQNEAQ (reference sequence).

The chain couples TRBV7-9 to TRBJ1-2; D remains ambiguous. The germline gives CDR1 SEHNR, CDR2 FQNEAQ (reference sequence). The V gene lost 3 bases and the J gene lost 2 bases, with 10 bases spanning the gap. The CDR3 is 14 residues long. The CDR3 is CASSLIVGNYGYTF. As DNA, the CDR3 is TGTGCCAGCAGCTTGATTGTGGGCAACTATGGCTACACCTTC.

The chain uses TRBV7-2 and TRBJ1-5; D is unclear. The CDR3 contains 15 residues. Germline V gives CDR1 SGHTA, CDR2 FQGNSA. V gave up 4 bases and J gave up 3 bases, with 13 bases separating them. The CDR3 DNA reads TGTGCCAGCAGCTCTTACCCACAGTCCAATCAGCCCCAGCATTTT. Protein sequence: CASSSYPQSNQPQHF.